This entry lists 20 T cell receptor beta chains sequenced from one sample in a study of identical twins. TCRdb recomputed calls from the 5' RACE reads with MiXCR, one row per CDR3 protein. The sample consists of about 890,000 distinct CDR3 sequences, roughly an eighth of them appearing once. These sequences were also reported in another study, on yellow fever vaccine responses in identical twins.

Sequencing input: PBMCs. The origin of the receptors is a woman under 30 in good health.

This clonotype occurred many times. The chain's CDR3 is CASSVGGRTEAFF. CDR3 nucleotide sequence: TGTGCCAGCAGCGTAGGGGGCAGGACTGAAGCTTTCTTT. The V and J genes are TRBV9 and TRBJ1-1; TRBD1 is a possible D gene (5 bases). The V and J ends lost 0 bases and 5 bases respectively, with 8 bases between them. Germline CDR1 reads SGDLS; CDR2 reads YYNGEE. The CDR3 has 13 amino acids. Full variable domain (rest looked up from reference TRBV9 and TRBJ1-1): DSGVTQTPKHLITATGQRVTLRCSPRSGDLSVYWYQQSLDQGLQFLIQYYNGEERAKGNILERFSAQQFPDLHSELNLSSLELGDSALYFCASSVGGRTEAFFGQGTRLTVV.

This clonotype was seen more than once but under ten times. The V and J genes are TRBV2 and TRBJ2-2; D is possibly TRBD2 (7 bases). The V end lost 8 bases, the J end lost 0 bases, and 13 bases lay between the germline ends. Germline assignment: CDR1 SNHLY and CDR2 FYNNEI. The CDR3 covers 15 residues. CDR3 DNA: TGTGCCAGCGTTGGGGGGGCGACGAACACCGGGGAGCTGTTTTTT. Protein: CASVGGATNTGELFF.

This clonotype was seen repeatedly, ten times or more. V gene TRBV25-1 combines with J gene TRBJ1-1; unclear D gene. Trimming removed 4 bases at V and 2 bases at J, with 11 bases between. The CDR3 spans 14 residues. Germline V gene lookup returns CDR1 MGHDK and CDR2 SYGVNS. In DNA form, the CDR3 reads TGTGCCAGCAGTGCGAGGACGAGTAACACTGAAGCTTTCTTT. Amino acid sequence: CASSARTSNTEAFF.

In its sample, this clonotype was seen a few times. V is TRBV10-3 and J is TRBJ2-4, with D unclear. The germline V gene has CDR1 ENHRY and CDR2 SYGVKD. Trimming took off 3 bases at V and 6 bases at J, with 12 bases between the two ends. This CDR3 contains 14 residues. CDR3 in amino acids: CAISDGLQGNIQYF. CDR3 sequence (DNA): TGTGCCATCAGTGACGGGTTACAAGGAAACATTCAGTACTTC.

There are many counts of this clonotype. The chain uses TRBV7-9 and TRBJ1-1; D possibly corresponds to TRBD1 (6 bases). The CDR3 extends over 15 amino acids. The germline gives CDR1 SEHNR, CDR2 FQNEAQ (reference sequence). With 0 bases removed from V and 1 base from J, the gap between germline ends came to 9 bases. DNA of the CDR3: TGTGCCAGCAGCTTAGCGGACAGACCGAACACTGAAGCTTTCTTT. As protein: CASSLADRPNTEAFF.

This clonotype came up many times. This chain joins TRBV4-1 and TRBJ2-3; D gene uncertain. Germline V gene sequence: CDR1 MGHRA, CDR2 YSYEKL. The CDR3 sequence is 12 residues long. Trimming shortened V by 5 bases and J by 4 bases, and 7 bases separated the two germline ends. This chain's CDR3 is CASSFPSDTQYF. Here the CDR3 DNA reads TGCGCCAGCAGCTTTCCGTCAGATACGCAGTATTTT.

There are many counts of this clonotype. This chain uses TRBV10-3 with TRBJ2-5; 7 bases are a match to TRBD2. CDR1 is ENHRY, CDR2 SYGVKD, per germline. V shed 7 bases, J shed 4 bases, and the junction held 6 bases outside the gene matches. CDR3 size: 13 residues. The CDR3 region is CAITPREGETQYF. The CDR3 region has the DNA TGTGCCATCACTCCCAGGGAGGGAGAGACCCAGTACTTC.

The CDR3 protein is CASSSPGTSGETQYF. In nucleotides, the CDR3 is TGTGCCAGCAGTTCGCCCGGGACTTCGGGGGAGACCCAGTACTTC. The rearrangement joins TRBV28 to TRBJ2-5; weak D call: TRBD2 (6 bases). Trimming took off 4 bases at V and 5 bases at J, with 17 bases between the two ends. Germline-derived CDR1 and CDR2 are MDHEN and SYDVKM. CDR3 length: 15 amino acids.

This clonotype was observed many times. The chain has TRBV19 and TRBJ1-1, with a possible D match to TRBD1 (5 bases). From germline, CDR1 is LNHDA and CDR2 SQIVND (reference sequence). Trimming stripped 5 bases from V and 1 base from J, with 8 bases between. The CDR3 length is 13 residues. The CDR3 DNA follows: TGTGCCAGTAGTGCGGGACGGAACACTGAAGCTTTCTTT. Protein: CASSAGRNTEAFF.

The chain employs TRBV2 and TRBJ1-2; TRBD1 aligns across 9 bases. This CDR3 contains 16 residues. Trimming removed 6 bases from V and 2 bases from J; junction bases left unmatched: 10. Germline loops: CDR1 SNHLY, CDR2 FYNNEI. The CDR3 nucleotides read TGTGCCAGCAGCCCCGTGCCGACAGGGGGAAACTATGGCTACACCTTC. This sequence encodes CASSPVPTGGNYGYTF.

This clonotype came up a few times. The chain's CDR3 is CASSVTAGDYQETQYF. The CDR3 DNA is TGTGCCAGCAGCGTGACTGCGGGGGACTACCAAGAGACCCAGTACTTC. The rearrangement joins TRBV9 to TRBJ2-5, with 7 bases matching TRBD2. Germline V lookup: CDR1 SGDLS, CDR2 YYNGEE. Trimming took 2 bases from V and 0 from J; bases not matched to a gene: 7. The CDR3 is 16 residues long.

CDR3 region: CATSRDPGGTYNEQFF. The CDR3 DNA reads as TGTGCCACCAGCAGAGATCCGGGCGGCACCTACAATGAGCAGTTCTTC. The chain has TRBV15 and TRBJ2-1; no reliable D call. CDR3 length: 16 residues. V was pared by 0 bases and J by 2 bases, with 11 bases between. Germline-derived CDR1 and CDR2 are LNHNV and YYDKDF (reference sequence).

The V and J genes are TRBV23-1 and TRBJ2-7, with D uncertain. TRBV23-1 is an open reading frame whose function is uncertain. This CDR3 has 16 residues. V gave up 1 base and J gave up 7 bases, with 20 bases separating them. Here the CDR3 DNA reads TGCGCCAGCAGTCAATGGGGTTTGGCAGGCCCTCGGGAGCAGTACGTC. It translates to CASSQWGLAGPREQYV.

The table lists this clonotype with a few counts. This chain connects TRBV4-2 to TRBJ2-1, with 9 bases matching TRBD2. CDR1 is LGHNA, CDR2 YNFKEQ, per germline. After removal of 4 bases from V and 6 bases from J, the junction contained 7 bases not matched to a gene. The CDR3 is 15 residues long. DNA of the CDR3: TGTGCCAGCAGCCCTATAGCGGGAGCGGGCAATGAGCAGTTCTTC. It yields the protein CASSPIAGAGNEQFF.

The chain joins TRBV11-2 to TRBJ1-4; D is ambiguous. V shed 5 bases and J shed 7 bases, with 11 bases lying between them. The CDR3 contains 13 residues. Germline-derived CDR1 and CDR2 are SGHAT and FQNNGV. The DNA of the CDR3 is TGTGCCAGCAGCGCTCGGGCGGCTGAAAAACTGTTTTTT. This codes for CASSARAAEKLFF.

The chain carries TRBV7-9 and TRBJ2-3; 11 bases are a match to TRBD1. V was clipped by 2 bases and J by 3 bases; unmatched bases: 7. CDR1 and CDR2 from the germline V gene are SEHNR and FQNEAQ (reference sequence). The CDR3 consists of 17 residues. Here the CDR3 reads CASSLFVGTGGTDTQYF. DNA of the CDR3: TGTGCCAGCAGCTTATTCGTGGGGACAGGGGGTACAGATACGCAGTATTTT.

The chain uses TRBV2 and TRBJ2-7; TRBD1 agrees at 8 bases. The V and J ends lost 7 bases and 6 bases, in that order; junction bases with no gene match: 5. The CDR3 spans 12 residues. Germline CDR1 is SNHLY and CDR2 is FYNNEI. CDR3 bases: TGTGCCAGCACGGACAGGGTAGGCGAGCAGTACTTC. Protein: CASTDRVGEQYF. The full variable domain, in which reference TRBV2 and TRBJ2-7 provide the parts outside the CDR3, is EPEVTQTPSHQVTQMGQEVILRCVPISNHLYFYWYRQILGQKVEFLVSFYNNEISEKSEIFDDQFSVERPDGSNFTLKIRSTKLEDSAMYFCASTDRVGEQYFGPGTRLTVT.

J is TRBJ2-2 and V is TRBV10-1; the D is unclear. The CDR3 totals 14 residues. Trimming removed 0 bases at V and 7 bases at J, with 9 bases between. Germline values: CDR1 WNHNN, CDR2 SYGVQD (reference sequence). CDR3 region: CASSESVRFGELFF. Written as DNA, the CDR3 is TGCGCCAGCAGTGAGTCGGTCCGGTTCGGGGAGCTGTTTTTT.

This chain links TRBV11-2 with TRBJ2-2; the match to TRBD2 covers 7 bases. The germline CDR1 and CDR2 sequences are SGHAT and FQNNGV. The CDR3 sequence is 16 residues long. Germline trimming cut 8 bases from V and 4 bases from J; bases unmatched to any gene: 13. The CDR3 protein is CASSSLGGGLTGELFF. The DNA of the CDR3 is TGTGCCAGCTCCAGCCTGGGGGGGGGACTCACCGGGGAGCTGTTTTTT. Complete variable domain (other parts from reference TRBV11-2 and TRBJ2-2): EAGVAQSPRYKIIEKRQSVAFWCNPISGHATLYWYQQILGQGPKLLIQFQNNGVVDDSQLPKDRFSAERLKGVDSTLKIQPAKLEDSAVYLCASSSLGGGLTGELFFGEGSRLTVL.

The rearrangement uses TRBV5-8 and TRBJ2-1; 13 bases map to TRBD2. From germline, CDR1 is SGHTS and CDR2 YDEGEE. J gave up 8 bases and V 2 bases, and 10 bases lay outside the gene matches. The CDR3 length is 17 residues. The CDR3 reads CASSFHVGTSGADEQFF. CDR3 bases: TGTGCCAGCAGCTTTCATGTCGGGACTAGCGGGGCCGATGAGCAGTTCTTC.